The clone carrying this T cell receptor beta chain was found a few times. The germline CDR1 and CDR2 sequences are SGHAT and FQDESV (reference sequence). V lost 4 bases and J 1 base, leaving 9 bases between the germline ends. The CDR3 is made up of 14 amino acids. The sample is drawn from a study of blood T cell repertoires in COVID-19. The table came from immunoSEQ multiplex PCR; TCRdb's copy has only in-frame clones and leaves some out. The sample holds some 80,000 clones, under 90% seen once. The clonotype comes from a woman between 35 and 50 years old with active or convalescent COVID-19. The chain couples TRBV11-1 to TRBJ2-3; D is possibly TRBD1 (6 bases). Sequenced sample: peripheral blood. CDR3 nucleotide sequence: TGTGCCAGCAGCTCAAGACAGGGCACAGATACGCAGTATTTT. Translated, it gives CASSSRQGTDTQYF. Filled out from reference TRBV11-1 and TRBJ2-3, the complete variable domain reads EAEVAQSPRYKITEKSQAVAFWCDPISGHATLYWYRQILGQGPELLVQFQDESVVDDSQLPKDRFSAERLKGVDSTLKIQPAELGDSAMYLCASSSRQGTDTQYFGPGTRLTVL.